This TCR beta chain is drawn from a study of blood T cell repertoires in COVID-19. As for the study in general: Some COVID-19 samples were acute and others convalescent; all came from the United States, Italy and Spain. PBMCs, B-cell-depleted T cells, or T cells provided the cDNA or gDNA that made up the material.

The CDR3 extends over 15 amino acids. With V trimmed by 4 bases and J by 4 bases, 8 bases remained unmatched. Germline assignment: CDR1 SEHNR and CDR2 FQNEAQ (reference sequence). Study processing details: Using reference gene primer amplification, nucleated cell counts were estimated. Assay used: immunoSEQ multiplex PCR; TCRdb lists only in-frame clones, some missing. V, J and clone size are taken as reported in that table, and D and trimming were inferred from the DNA itself. The sample lists roughly 100,000 clones; 84% were seen once. This clone was counted a single time. Sequencing input: peripheral blood. This clonotype was obtained from a man in his 70s with active or convalescent COVID-19. The chain joins TRBV7-9 to TRBJ1-2; 8 nucleotides agree with TRBD1. The CDR3, as DNA: TGTGCCAGCAGCTCCGGGACAGGTTTCACCTATGGCTACACCTTC. This gives the protein CASSSGTGFTYGYTF.